These 26 T cell receptor beta chains originate from one sample sequenced in a study. Via MiXCR, TCRdb re-called the RT-PCR reads, giving one row per CDR3 protein. The sample includes hundreds of thousands of distinct CDR3 sequences, 12% to 15% of them seen just once. Sequencing was done on a sample of memory CD4+ T cells from blood. The receptor source for this set is a female donor in good health, serving as a healthy control.

This clonotype was recorded at least ten times. This rearrangement joins TRBV10-3 to TRBJ1-3; D remains ambiguous. In germline, CDR1 is ENHRY, CDR2 SYGVKD. This CDR3 is built from 14 residues. V lost 1 base, J lost 7 bases, and 11 bases lay in between. The CDR3 DNA follows: TGTGCCATCAGTGAGTTCCTGGCGGGGAACACCATATATTTT. Protein: CAISEFLAGNTIYF.

The chain combines TRBV24-1 with TRBJ2-1, with a possible D match to TRBD1 (6 bases). This CDR3 comprises 17 residues. Germline loops: CDR1 KGHDR, CDR2 SFDVKD. Between the trimmed V and J ends, which lost 2 bases and 1 base, there was a span of 14 bases. The CDR3 sequence: CATSDSSGTRSYNEQFF. The CDR3 DNA sequence: TGTGCCACCAGTGATTCCTCCGGGACACGATCCTACAATGAGCAGTTCTTC.

The chain has TRBV7-3 and TRBJ2-1, with 9 bases aligning to TRBD2. V was clipped by 5 bases and J by 4 bases; unmatched bases: 12. CDR1 and CDR2 from the germline V gene are SGHTA and FQGTGA. CDR3 length: 17 residues. CDR3 residues: CASSPNSGSWVYNEQFF. The CDR3 DNA follows: TGTGCCAGCAGCCCCAATAGCGGGAGTTGGGTGTACAATGAGCAGTTCTTC.

Worth noting for this clonotype: A much larger clone differs by one base, so this may be a read error. V gene TRBV6-1 combines with J gene TRBJ2-1, with TRBD2 matching 11 bases. Germline assignment: CDR1 MNHNS and CDR2 SASEGT. V was pared by 5 bases and J by 6 bases, with 3 bases of the junction left unmatched. This CDR3 region has 14 residues. CDR3 protein: CASSLSGGANEQFF. CDR3 DNA sequence: TGTGCCAGCAGTCTTAGCGGGGGGGCCAATGAGCAGTTCTTC.

This clonotype has a count of ten or more. The chain links TRBV7-2 to TRBJ2-1; 13 nucleotides agree with TRBD2. V gave up 5 bases and J gave up 5 bases; unmatched junction bases: 6. In germline, CDR1 is SGHTA, CDR2 FQGNSA. The CDR3 is 16 residues long. DNA for the CDR3: TGTGCCAGCAGCCCGTGGACTAGCGGGGGTAACAATGAGCAGTTCTTC. It encodes CASSPWTSGGNNEQFF.

The chain uses TRBV11-2 and TRBJ1-2; D possibly corresponds to TRBD1 (5 bases). Germline CDR1 reads SGHAT; CDR2 reads FQNNGV. Trimming pared 5 bases from V and 4 bases from J, leaving 11 bases between. CDR3 length: 13 amino acids. In nucleotides, the CDR3 is TGTGCCAGCAGCCCCGGGACCCCCTATGGCTACACCTTC. Translating gives CASSPGTPYGYTF.

This chain uses TRBV18 with TRBJ2-3; D gene unclear. The CDR3 runs to 14 residues. Germline V gene data show CDR1 as KGHSH and CDR2 as LQKENI. The ends were cut back, 8 bases at V and 1 base at J, with 13 bases in the middle. The CDR3 DNA reads TGTGCCAGCGAGACATCTCGGGGCACAGATACGCAGTATTTT. This translates into CASETSRGTDTQYF.

This rearrangement joins TRBV6-6 to TRBJ2-1; 10 bases are a match to TRBD1. Germline CDR1 and CDR2: MNHNY and SVGAGI (reference sequence). This CDR3 has 14 amino acids. Unmatched junction bases numbered 5, after V lost 5 bases and J lost 7 bases. The CDR3 DNA reads as TGTGCCAGCAGTGTGTGGACAGGGGGGAATGAGCAGTTCTTC. As protein: CASSVWTGGNEQFF.

This clonotype was seen more than once but under ten times. The CDR3 loop reads CSANYLGQGWNYGYTF. The CDR3 DNA reads as TGCAGTGCTAACTACCTCGGTCAAGGGTGGAACTATGGCTACACCTTC. The V and J genes are TRBV20-1 and TRBJ1-2; D call uncertain. Germline V gene data show CDR1 as DFQATT and CDR2 as SNEGSKA (reference sequence). The length of the CDR3 is 16 residues. V lost 4 bases, J lost 2 bases, and 20 bases lay in between.

The chain is built from TRBV20-1 and TRBJ1-1; the D is unclear. Trimming took 2 bases from V and 5 from J, leaving 15 bases between them. CDR3 length: 14 residues. Germline values: CDR1 DFQATT, CDR2 SNEGSKA (reference sequence). The DNA of the CDR3 is TGCAGTGCTAGAAGTCCACTTTCGGATACTGAAGCTTTCTTT. Translation gives CSARSPLSDTEAFF.

There are a few counts of this clonotype. The chain combines TRBV6-6 with TRBJ1-6; 7 bases agree with TRBD1. The CDR3 has 15 amino acids. The V gene end was trimmed by 7 bases and the J gene end by 6 bases; junction bases not matched to a gene: 9. CDR1 and CDR2 (germline): MNHNY, SVGAGI (reference sequence). The CDR3 coding sequence is TGTGCCAGCATTCGGCAGGGGGATGGTAATTCACCCCTCCACTTT. It codes for CASIRQGDGNSPLHF.

A few counts support this clonotype. This chain connects TRBV6-5 to TRBJ2-2; the D is unclear. V was shortened by 2 bases and J by 0 bases, with 7 bases between the two germline ends. The germline V gene has CDR1 MNHEY and CDR2 SVGAGI. The CDR3 has 15 amino acids. The CDR3 DNA follows: TGTGCCAGCAGTTACGACGGGTCGAACACCGGGGAGCTGTTTTTT. It translates to CASSYDGSNTGELFF.

This clonotype showed up many times. The chain employs TRBV9 and TRBJ2-3, with 9 positions matching TRBD2. The CDR3 length is 18 residues. V lost 1 base to trimming and J lost 2 bases; unmatched junction nucleotides: 11. The V gene's germline CDR1 is SGDLS and CDR2 YYNGEE. The DNA of the CDR3 is TGTGCCAGCAGCGTAAGCCCCCCCCTAGCGGGGTTCACAGATACGCAGTATTTT. Translated, it gives CASSVSPPLAGFTDTQYF.

By share, this clonotype ranks as medium-sized. The rearrangement links TRBV6-2 or TRBV6-3 to TRBJ1-6; possibly TRBD1 for D (6 bases). The germline CDR1 and CDR2 sequences are MNHEY and SVGEGT. V shed 8 bases and J shed 8 bases, with 16 bases lying between them. This CDR3 region has 14 residues. This chain's CDR3 is CASCRRTEDSPLHF. The CDR3 DNA reads as TGTGCCAGCTGCCGGAGGACAGAGGATTCACCCCTCCACTTT.

This clonotype has a handful of counts. The chain has TRBV7-8 and TRBJ2-1; TRBD2 aligns across 13 bases. The CDR3 contains 17 residues. J was trimmed by 1 base and V by 2 bases; bases with no gene match: 2. Germline V lookup: CDR1 SGHVS, CDR2 FQNEAQ. DNA of the CDR3: TGTGCCAGCAGCTTACCACTAGCGGGGGGGTCCTACAATGAGCAGTTCTTC. As protein: CASSLPLAGGSYNEQFF.

V and J are TRBV28 and TRBJ1-3; D ambiguous. V was shortened by 3 bases and J by 0 bases, with 9 bases between the two germline ends. The germline V gene encodes CDR1 MDHEN and CDR2 SYDVKM. CDR3 length: 15 amino acids. The CDR3 here is CASSFPPGSGNTIYF. CDR3 nucleotides: TGTGCCAGCAGTTTCCCCCCGGGCTCTGGAAACACCATATATTTT.

The rearrangement uses TRBV12-3 or TRBV12-4 and TRBJ2-1, with 11 bases identical to TRBD1. The trim removed 5 bases at V and 3 bases at J, leaving 6 bases unmatched. The CDR3 totals 16 residues. The chain's CDR3 is CASSARDRGYYNEQFF. The CDR3 nucleotides read TGTGCCAGCAGTGCCCGGGACAGGGGGTACTACAATGAGCAGTTCTTC.

The rearrangement links TRBV20-1 to TRBJ1-5; D uncertain. CDR3 length: 13 amino acids. Germline V gene data show CDR1 as DFQATT and CDR2 as SNEGSKA (reference sequence). Between the trimmed V and J ends, which lost 3 bases and 6 bases, there was a span of 12 bases. This chain's CDR3 is CSARSGLGQPQHF. The CDR3 DNA reads TGCAGTGCTAGGTCCGGGTTGGGTCAGCCCCAGCATTTT.

V is TRBV30 and J is TRBJ1-1; 8 nucleotides agree with TRBD1. The V segment lost 1 base and the J segment 6 bases; nucleotides outside the gene matches: 7. This CDR3 has 14 amino acids. The germline gives CDR1 GTSNPN, CDR2 SVGIG (reference sequence). CDR3 nucleotides: TGTGCCTGGAGTGAAACAACAGGGGGGTCTGAAGCTTTCTTT. Its translation: CAWSETTGGSEAFF.

The chain combines TRBV5-1 with TRBJ2-3; D is unresolved. Per germline, CDR1 SGHRS and CDR2 YFSETQ. V was clipped by 4 bases and J by 8 bases, with 11 bases between them. The length of the CDR3 is 12 residues. The CDR3 spells CASSDLRVTQYF. The CDR3 DNA is TGCGCCAGCAGCGACTTACGGGTTACGCAGTATTTT.

This clonotype occurred a few times. The J gene is TRBJ1-1, the V gene TRBV7-2; D ambiguous. The length of the CDR3 is 13 residues. The ends were cut back, 5 bases at V and 8 bases at J, with 15 bases in the middle. The germline V gene has CDR1 SGHTA and CDR2 FQGNSA. The CDR3 DNA reads TGTGCCAGCAGCCTCCCCCTTGAAACCGAAGCTTTCTTT. This sequence encodes CASSLPLETEAFF.

This chain connects TRBV27 to TRBJ2-5; D tentatively fits TRBD1 or TRBD2 (5 bases each). Trimming stripped 6 bases from V and 7 bases from J, with 24 bases between. This CDR3 contains 16 residues. CDR1 is MNHEY, CDR2 SMNVEV, per germline (reference sequence). The CDR3 DNA is TGTGCCAGCAGCCAGACTGACGGGGCCAGCTGGGGGACCCAGTACTTC. This encodes CASSQTDGASWGTQYF.

This clonotype was recorded many times. In DNA form, the CDR3 reads TGTGCCACCAGTGATGCTTCAGGGGGCAGAGGAGCTTTCTTT. Translation: CATSDASGGRGAFF. J is TRBJ1-1 and V is TRBV24-1; 8 bases line up with TRBD1. Looked up from germline, CDR1 is KGHDR and CDR2 is SFDVKD. The CDR3 is made up of 14 amino acids. J gave up 10 bases and V 3 bases, and 9 bases lay outside the gene matches.

V is TRBV5-1 and J is TRBJ1-1; a possible D gene is TRBD1 (6 bases). Germline CDR1 and CDR2: SGHRS and YFSETQ. There are 19 residues in the CDR3. The V and J ends lost 0 bases and 1 base respectively, with 22 bases between them. The CDR3 DNA follows: TGCGCCAGCAGCTTGGGAACACAGGGAGGGGGATCACCGAACACTGAAGCTTTCTTT. This codes for CASSLGTQGGGSPNTEAFF.

The table lists this clonotype with a few counts. This sequence joins TRBV7-8 and TRBJ2-7; 8 bases fit TRBD1. Germline CDR1 SGHVS, CDR2 FQNEAQ. V lost 3 bases, J lost 5 bases, and 3 bases stayed unmatched. This CDR3 spans 13 amino acids. CDR3: CASSLDRANEQYF. The CDR3 nucleotides are TGTGCCAGCAGCTTGGACAGGGCCAACGAGCAGTACTTC.

This clonotype was picked up many times. V gene TRBV6-2 or TRBV6-3 combines with J gene TRBJ2-1; D possibly corresponds to TRBD2 (5 bases). The ends were cut back, 2 bases at V and 5 bases at J, with 10 bases in the middle. The CDR3 is 14 residues long. Germline assignment: CDR1 MNHEY and CDR2 SVGEGT. This CDR3 reads CASSYGGGHNEQFF. Written as DNA, the CDR3 is TGTGCCAGCAGTTACGGAGGCGGGCACAATGAGCAGTTCTTC.